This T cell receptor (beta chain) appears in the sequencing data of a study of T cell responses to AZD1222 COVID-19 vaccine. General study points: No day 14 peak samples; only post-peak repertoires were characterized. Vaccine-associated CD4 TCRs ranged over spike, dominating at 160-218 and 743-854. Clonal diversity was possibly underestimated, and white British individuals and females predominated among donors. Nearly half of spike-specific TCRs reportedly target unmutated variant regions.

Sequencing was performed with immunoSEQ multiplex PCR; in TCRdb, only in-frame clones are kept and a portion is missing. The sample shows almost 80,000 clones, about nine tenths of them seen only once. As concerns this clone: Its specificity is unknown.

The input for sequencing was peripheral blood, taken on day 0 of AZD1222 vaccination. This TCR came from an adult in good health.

As DNA, the CDR3 is TGTGCCAGCAGTTTCAACAGGGGCACTGAAGCTTTCTTT. Protein product: CASSFNRGTEAFF. The rearrangement joins TRBV6-2 or TRBV6-3 to TRBJ1-1, with 7 bases aligning to TRBD1. V shed 4 bases and J 4 bases; nucleotides not matched to a gene: 3. Germline V lookup: CDR1 MNHEY, CDR2 SVGEGT. The CDR3 contains 13 residues.